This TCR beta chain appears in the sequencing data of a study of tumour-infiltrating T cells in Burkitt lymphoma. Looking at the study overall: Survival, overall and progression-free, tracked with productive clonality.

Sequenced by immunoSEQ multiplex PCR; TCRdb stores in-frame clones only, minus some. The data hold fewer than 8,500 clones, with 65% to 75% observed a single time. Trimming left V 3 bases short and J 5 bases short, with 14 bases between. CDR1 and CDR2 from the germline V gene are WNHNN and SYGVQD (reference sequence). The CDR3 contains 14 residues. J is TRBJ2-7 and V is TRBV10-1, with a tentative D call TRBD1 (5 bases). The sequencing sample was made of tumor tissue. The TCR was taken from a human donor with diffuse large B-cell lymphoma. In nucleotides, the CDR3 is TGCGCCAGCAGTGAAGTAGGCAGGGCCCACGAGCAGTACTTC. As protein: CASSEVGRAHEQYF.